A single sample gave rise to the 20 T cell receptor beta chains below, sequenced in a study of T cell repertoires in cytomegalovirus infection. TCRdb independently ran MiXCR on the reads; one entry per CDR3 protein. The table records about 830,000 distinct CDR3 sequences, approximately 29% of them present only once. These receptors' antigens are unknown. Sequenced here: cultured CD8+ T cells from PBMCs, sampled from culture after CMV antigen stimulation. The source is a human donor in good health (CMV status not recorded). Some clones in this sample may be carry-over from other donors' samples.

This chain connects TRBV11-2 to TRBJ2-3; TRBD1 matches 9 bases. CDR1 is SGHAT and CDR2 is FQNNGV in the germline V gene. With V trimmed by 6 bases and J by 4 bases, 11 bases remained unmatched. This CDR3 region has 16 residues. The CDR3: CASSFTRGQGPDTQYF. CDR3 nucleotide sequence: TGTGCCAGCAGTTTTACCCGTGGACAGGGGCCAGATACGCAGTATTTT.

The CDR3 loop reads CASSARARYYGYTF. The CDR3 DNA reads TGTGCCAGCAGCGCGAGGGCACGGTACTATGGCTACACCTTC. The gene calls are TRBV7-2 and TRBJ1-2; D unclear. Trimming removed 5 bases from V and 3 bases from J, with 13 bases in between. CDR1 and CDR2 (germline): SGHTA, FQGNSA. The CDR3 sequence is 14 residues long.

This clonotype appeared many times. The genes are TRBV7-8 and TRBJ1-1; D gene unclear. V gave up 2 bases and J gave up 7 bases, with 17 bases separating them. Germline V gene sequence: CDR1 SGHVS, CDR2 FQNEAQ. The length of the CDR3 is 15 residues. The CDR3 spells CASSLNVPPVGEAFF. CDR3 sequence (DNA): TGTGCCAGCAGCTTAAATGTACCGCCGGTGGGTGAAGCTTTCTTT.

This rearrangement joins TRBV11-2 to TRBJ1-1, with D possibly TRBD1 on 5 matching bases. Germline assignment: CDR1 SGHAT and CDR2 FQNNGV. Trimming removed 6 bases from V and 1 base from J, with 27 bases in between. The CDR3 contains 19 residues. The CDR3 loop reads CASRRWSRVERRENTEAFF. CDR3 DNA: TGTGCCAGCAGGAGATGGAGCAGGGTAGAAAGAAGGGAGAACACTGAAGCTTTCTTT.

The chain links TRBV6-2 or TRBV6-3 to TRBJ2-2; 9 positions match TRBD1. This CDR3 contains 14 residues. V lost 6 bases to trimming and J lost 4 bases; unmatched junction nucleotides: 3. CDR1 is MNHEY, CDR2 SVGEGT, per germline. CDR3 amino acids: CASRPTGGTGELFF. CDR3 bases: TGTGCCAGCAGACCGACAGGGGGCACCGGGGAGCTGTTTTTT.

The CDR3 sequence: CASSQPGRTNEKLFF. In DNA, the CDR3 is TGCGCCAGCAGCCAACCCGGGCGTACTAATGAAAAACTGTTTTTT. The chain couples TRBV4-1 to TRBJ1-4; D ambiguous. V was shortened by 2 bases and J by 2 bases, with 9 bases between the two germline ends. The CDR3 loop spans 15 amino acids. Germline assignment: CDR1 MGHRA and CDR2 YSYEKL.

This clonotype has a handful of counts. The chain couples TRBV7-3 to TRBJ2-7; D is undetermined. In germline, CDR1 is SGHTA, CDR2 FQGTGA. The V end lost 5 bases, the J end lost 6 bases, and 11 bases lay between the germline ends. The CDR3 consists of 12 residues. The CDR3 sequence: CASSRLRSEQYV. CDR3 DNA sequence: TGTGCCAGCAGCCGTCTACGTAGCGAGCAGTACGTC.

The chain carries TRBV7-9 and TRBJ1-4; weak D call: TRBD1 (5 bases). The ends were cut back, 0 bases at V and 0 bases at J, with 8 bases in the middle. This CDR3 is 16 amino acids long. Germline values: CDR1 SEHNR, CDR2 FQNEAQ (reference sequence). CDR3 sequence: CASSLALGATNEKLFF. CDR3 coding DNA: TGTGCCAGCAGCTTAGCGTTGGGGGCAACTAATGAAAAACTGTTTTTT.

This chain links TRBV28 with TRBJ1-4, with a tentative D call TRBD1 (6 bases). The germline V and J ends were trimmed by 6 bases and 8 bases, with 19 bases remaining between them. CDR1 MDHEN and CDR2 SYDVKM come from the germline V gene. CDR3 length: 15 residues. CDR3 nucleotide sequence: TGTGCCAGCAGACCTTACAGGGCTGGGAAGGAAAAACTGTTTTTT. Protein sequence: CASRPYRAGKEKLFF.

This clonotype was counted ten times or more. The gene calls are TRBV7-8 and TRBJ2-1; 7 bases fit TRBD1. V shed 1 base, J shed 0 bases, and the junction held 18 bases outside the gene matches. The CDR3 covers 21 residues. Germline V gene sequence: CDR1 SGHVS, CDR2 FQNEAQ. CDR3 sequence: CASSLEYRVTGNLRSYNEQFF. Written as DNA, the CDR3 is TGTGCCAGCAGCTTAGAATATAGAGTGACAGGGAATCTCCGCTCCTACAATGAGCAGTTCTTC. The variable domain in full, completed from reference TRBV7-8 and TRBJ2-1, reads GAGVSQSPRYKVAKRGQDVALRCDPISGHVSLFWYQQALGQGPEFLTYFQNEAQLDKSGLPSDRFFAERPEGSVSTLKIQRTQQEDSAVYLCASSLEYRVTGNLRSYNEQFFGPGTRLTVL.

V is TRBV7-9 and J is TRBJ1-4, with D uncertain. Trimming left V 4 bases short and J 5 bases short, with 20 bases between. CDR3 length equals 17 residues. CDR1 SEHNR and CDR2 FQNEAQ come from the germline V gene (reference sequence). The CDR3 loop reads CASSSYGYGESNEKLFF. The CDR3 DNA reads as TGTGCCAGCAGCTCATATGGTTATGGGGAGTCGAATGAAAAACTGTTTTTT.

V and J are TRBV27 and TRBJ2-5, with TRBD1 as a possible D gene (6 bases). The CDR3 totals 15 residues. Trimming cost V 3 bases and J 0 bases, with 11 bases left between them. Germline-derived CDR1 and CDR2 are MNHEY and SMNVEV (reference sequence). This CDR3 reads CASSFLQGDQETQYF. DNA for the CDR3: TGTGCCAGCAGTTTCCTACAGGGAGACCAAGAGACCCAGTACTTC.

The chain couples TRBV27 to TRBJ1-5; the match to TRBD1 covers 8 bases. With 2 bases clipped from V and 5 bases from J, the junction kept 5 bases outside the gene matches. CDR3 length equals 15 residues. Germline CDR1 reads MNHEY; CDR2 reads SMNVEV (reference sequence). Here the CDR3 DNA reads TGTGCCAGCAGTTTAGGACAGGGTTTTGATCAGCCCCAGCATTTT. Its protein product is CASSLGQGFDQPQHF.

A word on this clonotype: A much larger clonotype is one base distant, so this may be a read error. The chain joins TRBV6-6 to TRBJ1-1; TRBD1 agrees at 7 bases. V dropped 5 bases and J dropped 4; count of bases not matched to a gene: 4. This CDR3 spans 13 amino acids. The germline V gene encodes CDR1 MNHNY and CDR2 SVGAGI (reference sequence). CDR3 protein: CASSHNRGTEAFF. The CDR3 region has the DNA TGTGCCAGCAGTCACAACAGGGGCACTGAAGCTTTCTTT.

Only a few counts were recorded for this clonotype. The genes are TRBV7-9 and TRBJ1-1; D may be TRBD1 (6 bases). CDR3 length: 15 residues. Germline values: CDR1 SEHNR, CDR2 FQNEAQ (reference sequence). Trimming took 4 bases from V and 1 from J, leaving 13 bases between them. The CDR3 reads CASSSFQGWNTEAFF. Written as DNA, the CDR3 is TGTGCCAGCAGCTCTTTCCAGGGGTGGAACACTGAAGCTTTCTTT.

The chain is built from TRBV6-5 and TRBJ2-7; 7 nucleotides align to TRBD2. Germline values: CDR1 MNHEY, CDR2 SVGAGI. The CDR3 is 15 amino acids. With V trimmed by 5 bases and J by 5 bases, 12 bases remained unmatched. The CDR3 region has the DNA TGTGCCAGCAGTATGGGGGGGGGTTGGATCAACGAGCAGTACGTC. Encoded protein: CASSMGGGWINEQYV.

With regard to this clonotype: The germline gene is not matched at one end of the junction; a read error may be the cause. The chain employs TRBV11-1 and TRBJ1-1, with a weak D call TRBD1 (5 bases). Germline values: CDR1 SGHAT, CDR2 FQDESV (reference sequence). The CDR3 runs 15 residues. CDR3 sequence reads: CASCLEGSTNTEAFF. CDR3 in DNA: TGTGCCAGCTGCTTAGAGGGGTCTACGAACACTGAAGCTTTCTTT.

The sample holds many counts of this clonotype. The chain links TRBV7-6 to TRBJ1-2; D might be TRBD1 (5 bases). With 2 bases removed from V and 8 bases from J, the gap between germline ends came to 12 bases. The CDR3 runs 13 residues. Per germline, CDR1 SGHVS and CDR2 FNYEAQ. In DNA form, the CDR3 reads TGTGCCAGCAGCTTATCGGGCAGGGACGGCTACACCTTC. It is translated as CASSLSGRDGYTF.

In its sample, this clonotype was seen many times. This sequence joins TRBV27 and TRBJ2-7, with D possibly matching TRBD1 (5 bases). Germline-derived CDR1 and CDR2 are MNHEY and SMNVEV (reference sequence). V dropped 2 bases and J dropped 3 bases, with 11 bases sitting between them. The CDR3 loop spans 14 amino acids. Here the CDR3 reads CASSLDRFVYEQYF. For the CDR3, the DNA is TGTGCCAGCAGTTTAGACAGATTCGTCTACGAGCAGTACTTC.

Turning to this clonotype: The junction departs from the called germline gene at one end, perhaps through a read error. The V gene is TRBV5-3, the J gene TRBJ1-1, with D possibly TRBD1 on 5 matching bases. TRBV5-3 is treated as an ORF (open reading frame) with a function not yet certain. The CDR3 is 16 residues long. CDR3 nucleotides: TGTGCCAGCAGCTCCCCGGGCGGGCTCGAGGGGACTGAAGCTTTCTTT. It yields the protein CASSSPGGLEGTEAFF.